Listed here is a single T cell receptor beta chain. Using a J-beta primer mix together with a sample-barcoded 5' primer, a second PCR was run for roughly 6 to 11 cycles. MiXCR, run by TCRdb on the 5' RACE reads, gives a single entry per CDR3 protein. The sample lists about 580,000 distinct CDR3 sequences, roughly 48% occurring once. Trimming cost V 5 bases and J 4 bases, with 17 bases left between them. The CDR3 loop spans 15 amino acids. From germline, CDR1 is MGHRA and CDR2 YSYEKL. This sample was included in a study of blood T cells in healthy people across ages. Sequenced material: blood. This sequence originates from a man of 80 years or more in good health. This sequence joins TRBV4-1 and TRBJ1-2, with a possible D match to TRBD1 (5 bases). The CDR3 DNA sequence: TGCGCCAGCAGCACCGGGACTTCGAGCATCTATGGCTACACCTTC. This encodes CASSTGTSSIYGYTF.